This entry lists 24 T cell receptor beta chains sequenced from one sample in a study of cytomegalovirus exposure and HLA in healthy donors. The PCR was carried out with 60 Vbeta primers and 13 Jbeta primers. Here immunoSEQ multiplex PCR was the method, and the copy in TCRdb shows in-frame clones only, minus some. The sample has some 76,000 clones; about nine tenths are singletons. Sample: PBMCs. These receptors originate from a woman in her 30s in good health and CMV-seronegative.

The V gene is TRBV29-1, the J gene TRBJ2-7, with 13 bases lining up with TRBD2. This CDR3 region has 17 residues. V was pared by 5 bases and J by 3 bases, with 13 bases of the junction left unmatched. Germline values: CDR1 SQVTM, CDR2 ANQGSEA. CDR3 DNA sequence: TGCAGCGTTCAACTGGCTTGGACTAGCGGGAGACACTACGAGCAGTACTTC. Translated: CSVQLAWTSGRHYEQYF.

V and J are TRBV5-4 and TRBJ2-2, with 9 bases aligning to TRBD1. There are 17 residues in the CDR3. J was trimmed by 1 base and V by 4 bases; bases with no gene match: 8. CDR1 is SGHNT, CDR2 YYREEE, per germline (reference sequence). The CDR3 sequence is CASSPQPGQGNTGELFF. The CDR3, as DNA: TGTGCCAGCAGCCCCCAACCGGGACAGGGGAACACCGGGGAGCTGTTTTTT.

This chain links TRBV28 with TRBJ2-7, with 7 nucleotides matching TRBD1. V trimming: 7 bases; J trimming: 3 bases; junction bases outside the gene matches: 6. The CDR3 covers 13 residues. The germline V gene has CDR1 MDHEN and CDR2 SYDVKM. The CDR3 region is CASTSDRVYEQYF. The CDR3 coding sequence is TGTGCCAGCACCTCCGACAGGGTCTACGAGCAGTACTTC.

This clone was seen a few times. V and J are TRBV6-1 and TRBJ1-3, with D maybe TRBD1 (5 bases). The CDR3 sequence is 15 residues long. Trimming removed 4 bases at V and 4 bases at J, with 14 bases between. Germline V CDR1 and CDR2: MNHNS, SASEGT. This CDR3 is CASSVRRGEGNTIYF. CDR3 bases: TGTGCCAGCAGTGTACGGCGGGGGGAAGGAAACACCATATATTTT.

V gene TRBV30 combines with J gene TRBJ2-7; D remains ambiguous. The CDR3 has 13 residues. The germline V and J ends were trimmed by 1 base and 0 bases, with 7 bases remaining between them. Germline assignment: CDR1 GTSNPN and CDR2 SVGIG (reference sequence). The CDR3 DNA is TGTGCCTGGAGTGCTGCAGGCTCCTACGAGCAGTACTTC. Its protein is CAWSAAGSYEQYF.

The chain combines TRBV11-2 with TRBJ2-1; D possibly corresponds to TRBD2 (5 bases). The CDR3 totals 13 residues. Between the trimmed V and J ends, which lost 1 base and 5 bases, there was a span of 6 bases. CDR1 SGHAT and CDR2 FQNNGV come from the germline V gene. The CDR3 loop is CASSLGTHNEQFF. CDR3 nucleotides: TGTGCCAGCAGCTTAGGGACTCACAATGAGCAGTTCTTC.

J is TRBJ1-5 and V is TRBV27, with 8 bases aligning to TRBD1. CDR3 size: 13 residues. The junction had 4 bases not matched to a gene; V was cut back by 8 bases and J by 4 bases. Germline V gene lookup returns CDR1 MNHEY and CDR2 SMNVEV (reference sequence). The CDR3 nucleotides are TGTGCCAGCTGGCGGACAGGGAATCAGCCCCAGCATTTT. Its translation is CASWRTGNQPQHF.

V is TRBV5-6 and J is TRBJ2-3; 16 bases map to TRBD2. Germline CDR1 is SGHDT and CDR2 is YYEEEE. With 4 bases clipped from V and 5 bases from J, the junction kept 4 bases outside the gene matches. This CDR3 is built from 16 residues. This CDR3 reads CASSPGLAGGRDTQYF. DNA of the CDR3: TGTGCCAGCAGCCCGGGACTAGCGGGAGGGCGAGATACGCAGTATTTT.

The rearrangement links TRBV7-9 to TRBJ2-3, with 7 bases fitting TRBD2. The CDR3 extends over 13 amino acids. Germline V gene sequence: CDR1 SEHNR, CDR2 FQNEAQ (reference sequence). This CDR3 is CARGGDGTDTQYF. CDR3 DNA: TGTGCACGTGGGGGGGACGGCACAGATACGCAGTATTTT.

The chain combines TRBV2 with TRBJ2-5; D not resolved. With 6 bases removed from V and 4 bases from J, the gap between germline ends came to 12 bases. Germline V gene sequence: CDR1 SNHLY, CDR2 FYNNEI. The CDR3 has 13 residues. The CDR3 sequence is CASRPDGGETQYF. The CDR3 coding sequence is TGTGCCAGCAGGCCCGACGGCGGAGAGACCCAGTACTTC. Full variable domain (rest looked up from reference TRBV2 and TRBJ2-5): EPEVTQTPSHQVTQMGQEVILRCVPISNHLYFYWYRQILGQKVEFLVSFYNNEISEKSEIFDDQFSVERPDGSNFTLKIRSTKLEDSAMYFCASRPDGGETQYFGPGTRLLVL.

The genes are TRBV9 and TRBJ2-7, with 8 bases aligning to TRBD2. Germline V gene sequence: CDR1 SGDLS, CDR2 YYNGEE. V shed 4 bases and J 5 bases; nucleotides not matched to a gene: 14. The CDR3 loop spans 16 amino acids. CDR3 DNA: TGTGCCAGCAGCTCCGGGGGGGCCGGGGAGAAACACGAGCAGTACTTC. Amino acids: CASSSGGAGEKHEQYF. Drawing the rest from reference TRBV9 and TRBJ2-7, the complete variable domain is DSGVTQTPKHLITATGQRVTLRCSPRSGDLSVYWYQQSLDQGLQFLIQYYNGEERAKGNILERFSAQQFPDLHSELNLSSLELGDSALYFCASSSGGAGEKHEQYFGPGTRLTVT.

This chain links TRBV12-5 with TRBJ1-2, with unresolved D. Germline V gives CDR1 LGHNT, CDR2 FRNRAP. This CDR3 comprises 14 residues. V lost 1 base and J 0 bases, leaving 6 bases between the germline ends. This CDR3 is CASGLGLSNYGYTF. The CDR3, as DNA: TGTGCTAGTGGTTTGGGGCTCTCTAACTATGGCTACACCTTC.

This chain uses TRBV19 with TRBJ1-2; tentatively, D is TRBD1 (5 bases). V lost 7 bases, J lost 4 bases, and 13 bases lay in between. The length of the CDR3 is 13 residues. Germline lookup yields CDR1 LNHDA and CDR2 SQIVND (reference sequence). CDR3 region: CASTPTDSYGYTF. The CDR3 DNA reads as TGTGCCAGTACCCCGACAGACTCCTATGGCTACACCTTC.

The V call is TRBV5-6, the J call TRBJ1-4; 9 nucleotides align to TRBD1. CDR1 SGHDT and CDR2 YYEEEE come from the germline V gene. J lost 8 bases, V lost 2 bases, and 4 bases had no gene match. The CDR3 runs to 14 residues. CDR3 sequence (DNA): TGTGCCAGCAGCTTCGGGACAGGGAGCGAAAAACTGTTTTTT. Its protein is CASSFGTGSEKLFF.

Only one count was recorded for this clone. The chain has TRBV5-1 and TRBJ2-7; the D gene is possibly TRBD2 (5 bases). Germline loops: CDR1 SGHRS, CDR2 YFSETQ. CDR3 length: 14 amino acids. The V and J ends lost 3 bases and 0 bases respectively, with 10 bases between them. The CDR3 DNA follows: TGCGCCAGCAGCTCTAAACGGGACTCCTACGAGCAGTACTTC. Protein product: CASSSKRDSYEQYF.

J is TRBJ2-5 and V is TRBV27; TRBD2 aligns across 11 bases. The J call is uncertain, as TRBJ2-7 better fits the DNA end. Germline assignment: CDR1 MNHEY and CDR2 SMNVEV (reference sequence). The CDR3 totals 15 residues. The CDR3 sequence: CATRGLAVSSYEQYF. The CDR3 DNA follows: TGTGCCACCCGGGGACTAGCGGTCTCCTCCTACGAGCAGTACTTC.

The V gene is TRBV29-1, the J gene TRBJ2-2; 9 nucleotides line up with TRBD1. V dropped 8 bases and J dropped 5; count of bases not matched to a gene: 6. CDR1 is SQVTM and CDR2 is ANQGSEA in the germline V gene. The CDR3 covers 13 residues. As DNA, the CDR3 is TGCAGCTTCCGGACAGGGGATACCGGGGAGCTGTTTTTT. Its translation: CSFRTGDTGELFF.

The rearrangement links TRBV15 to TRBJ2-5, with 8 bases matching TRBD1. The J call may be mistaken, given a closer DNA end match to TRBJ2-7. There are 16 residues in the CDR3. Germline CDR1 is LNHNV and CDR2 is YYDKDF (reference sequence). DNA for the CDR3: TGTGCCACCAGCAGAATGGACAGGGACCCGTCCTACGAGCAGTACTTC. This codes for CATSRMDRDPSYEQYF.

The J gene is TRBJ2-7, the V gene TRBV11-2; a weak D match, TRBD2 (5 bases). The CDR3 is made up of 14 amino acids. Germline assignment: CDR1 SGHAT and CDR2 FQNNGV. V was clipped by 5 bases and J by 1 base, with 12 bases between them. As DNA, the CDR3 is TGTGCCAGCAGCCCCGCCGACTATTCCTACGAGCAGTACTTC. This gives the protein CASSPADYSYEQYF.

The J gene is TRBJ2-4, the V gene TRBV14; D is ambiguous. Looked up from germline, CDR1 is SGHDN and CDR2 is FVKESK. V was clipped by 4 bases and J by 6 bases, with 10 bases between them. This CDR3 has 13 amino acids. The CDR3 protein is CASSPNSGNIQYF. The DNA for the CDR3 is TGTGCCAGCAGCCCAAACTCAGGAAACATTCAGTACTTC.

In DNA, the CDR3 is TGTGCCAGCAGTGAAGAGGGCGGGCTGAAGCAGTACTTC. This encodes CASSEEGGLKQYF. The chain links TRBV6-1 to TRBJ2-7, with D possibly TRBD2 on 5 matching bases. CDR3 size: 13 residues. Germline assignment: CDR1 MNHNS and CDR2 SASEGT. Trimming left V 1 base short and J 8 bases short, with 12 bases between.

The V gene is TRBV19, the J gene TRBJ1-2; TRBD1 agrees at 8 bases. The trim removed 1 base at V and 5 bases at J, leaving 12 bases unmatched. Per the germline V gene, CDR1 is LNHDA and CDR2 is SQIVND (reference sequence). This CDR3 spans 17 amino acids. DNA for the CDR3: TGTGCCAGTAGTATAGTGTTTGGACAGGGAGGGGTATATGGCTACACCTTC. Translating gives CASSIVFGQGGVYGYTF.

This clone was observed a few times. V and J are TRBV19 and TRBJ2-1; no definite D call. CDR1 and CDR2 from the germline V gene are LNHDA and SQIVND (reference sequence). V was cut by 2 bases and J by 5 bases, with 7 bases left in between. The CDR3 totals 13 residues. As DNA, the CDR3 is TGTGCCAGTAGTATATTCGCAGACAATGAGCAGTTCTTC. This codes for CASSIFADNEQFF.

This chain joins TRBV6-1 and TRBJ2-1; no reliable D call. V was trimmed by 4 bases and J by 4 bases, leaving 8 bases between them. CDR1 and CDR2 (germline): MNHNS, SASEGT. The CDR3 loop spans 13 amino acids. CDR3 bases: TGTGCCAGCAGTGTGTTTCGGTACAATGAGCAGTTCTTC. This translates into CASSVFRYNEQFF.